Shown below are 32 T cell receptor beta chains from a single sample sequenced in a study of T cells in localized non-small cell lung cancer. Repertoires were generated with immunoSEQ multiplex PCR, while TCRdb's copy carries only in-frame clones and drops some. This table holds more than 30,000 clones, around 84% found once. Sample: peripheral blood, taken before any cancer treatment. The receptors shown here come from a male donor older than 55 with stage II squamous cell lung carcinoma.

The V and J genes are TRBV29-1 and TRBJ2-7; no definite D call. The CDR3 spans 15 residues. Germline CDR1 and CDR2: SQVTM and ANQGSEA. Here the CDR3 reads CSAPTKGRLTYEQYF. The CDR3 nucleotides are TGCAGTGCCCCCACTAAAGGCCGACTCACCTACGAGCAGTACTTC.

The count of this clone is one. V usage is TRBV18 and J usage is TRBJ2-7; a possible D gene is TRBD2 (5 bases). CDR3 length: 13 residues. Germline-derived CDR1 and CDR2 are KGHSH and LQKENI. Trimming left V 3 bases short and J 7 bases short, with 13 bases between. The DNA for the CDR3 is TGTGCCAGCTCACCCCGGGAAACTGGTGAGCAGTACTTC. It specifies CASSPRETGEQYF.

This chain uses TRBV7-7 with TRBJ2-7, with 7 bases lining up with TRBD2. Per the germline V gene, CDR1 is SSHAT and CDR2 is FNYEAQ (reference sequence). V lost 4 bases and J lost 7; bases outside the gene matches: 13. This CDR3 has 15 residues. The CDR3 DNA sequence: TGTGCCAGCAGCTATGAGGGAGGGCCTCATTATGAGCAGTACTTC. Translating gives CASSYEGGPHYEQYF.

The rearrangement links TRBV5-6 to TRBJ2-5; D gene ambiguous. Per the germline V gene, CDR1 is SGHDT and CDR2 is YYEEEE. V was shortened by 4 bases and J by 13 bases, with 14 bases between the two germline ends. This CDR3 is built from 11 residues. In DNA, the CDR3 is TGTGCCAGCAGCCGGACGAGCAGGCCGTACTTC. It is translated as CASSRTSRPYF.

The chain recombines TRBV7-2 with TRBJ2-7; TRBD1 aligns across 7 bases. With V trimmed by 5 bases and J by 5 bases, 6 bases remained unmatched. The CDR3 extends over 13 amino acids. Germline V gene sequence: CDR1 SGHTA, CDR2 FQGNSA. CDR3 in DNA: TGTGCCAGCAGCCCAGACAGGGCCCACGAGCAGTACTTC. Its translation is CASSPDRAHEQYF.

This clone showed up just once. The chain is built from TRBV5-4 and TRBJ2-1, with D possibly being TRBD1 (5 bases). Germline loops: CDR1 SGHNT, CDR2 YYREEE (reference sequence). The CDR3 spans 14 residues. Trimming stripped 4 bases from V and 2 bases from J, with 10 bases between. Written as DNA, the CDR3 is TGTGCCAGCAGCGGGGCCGCCACCTACAATGAGCAGTTCTTC. Translation: CASSGAATYNEQFF.

Remarks on this clone: One junction end does not reproduce the germline sequence, and a read error may be involved. The chain carries TRBV5-4 and TRBJ1-5; D is unclear. This CDR3 region has 16 residues. CDR1 is SGHNT, CDR2 YYREEE, per germline (reference sequence). DNA of the CDR3: TGCGCCAGCAGCCAAGATCGGTTCCCCCCCAGCCAGCCCCAGCATTTT. Residues: CASSQDRFPPSQPQHF.

The chain employs TRBV7-3 and TRBJ2-1, with a weak D call TRBD2 (6 bases). Germline V gene sequence: CDR1 SGHTA, CDR2 FQGTGA. Trimming pared 5 bases from V and 6 bases from J, leaving 14 bases between. There are 14 residues in the CDR3. CDR3 sequence: CASSGLAESNEQFF. CDR3 DNA sequence: TGTGCCAGCAGCGGGTTAGCGGAGAGCAATGAGCAGTTCTTC.

This chain joins TRBV4-1 and TRBJ1-5; D unclear. The V gene lost 0 bases and the J gene lost 6 bases, with 12 bases spanning the gap. This CDR3 is 15 amino acids long. Per germline, CDR1 MGHRA and CDR2 YSYEKL. The CDR3 DNA is TGCGCCAGCAGCCAAGATTTACTAGGGTCTCAGCCCCAGCATTTT. Translating it yields CASSQDLLGSQPQHF.

The chain has TRBV6-1 and TRBJ2-2; 11 bases are shared with TRBD1. V lost 11 bases and J lost 4; bases outside the gene matches: 9. The CDR3 is 15 residues long. Germline lookup yields CDR1 MNHNS and CDR2 SASEGT. The CDR3 sequence: CASRGQGAITGELFF. CDR3 DNA: TGTGCCTCTCGAGGACAGGGGGCAATCACCGGGGAGCTGTTTTTT.

The V and J genes are TRBV7-2 and TRBJ2-5; weak D call: TRBD2 (7 bases). CDR3 length: 15 amino acids. V lost 5 bases and J 4 bases, leaving 17 bases between the germline ends. Per the germline V gene, CDR1 is SGHTA and CDR2 is FQGNSA. The CDR3 protein is CASSLQRGAGETQYF. The DNA for the CDR3 is TGTGCCAGCAGCCTACAACGGGGGGCCGGAGAGACCCAGTACTTC.

A remark on this clone: The sample has other DNA sequences that encode this CDR3 too. The chain links TRBV5-1 to TRBJ1-6; 7 bases map to TRBD1. This CDR3 spans 15 amino acids. Germline V gives CDR1 SGHRS, CDR2 YFSETQ. V dropped 0 bases and J dropped 7; count of bases not matched to a gene: 4. The CDR3 bases are TGCGCCAGCAGCTTGGGACAGGGTAACAATTCACCCCTCCACTTT. It is translated as CASSLGQGNNSPLHF. The full variable domain, rest sourced from reference TRBV5-1 and TRBJ1-6, is KAGVTQTPRYLIKTRGQQVTLSCSPISGHRSVSWYQQTPGQGLQFLFEYFSETQRNKGNFPGRFSGRQFSNSRSEMNVSTLELGDSALYLCASSLGQGNNSPLHFGNGTRLTVT.

The genes are TRBV19 and TRBJ1-3; maybe TRBD1 (6 bases). V was cut by 6 bases and J by 2 bases, with 17 bases left in between. The CDR3 has 16 amino acids. Germline values: CDR1 LNHDA, CDR2 SQIVND (reference sequence). This chain's CDR3 is CASSFYGTNTGNTIYF. The CDR3 DNA reads as TGTGCCAGTAGCTTTTACGGGACAAATACTGGAAACACCATATATTTT.

This chain links TRBV9 with TRBJ1-1; D possibly corresponds to TRBD1 (5 bases). Trimming left V 3 bases short and J 11 bases short, with 20 bases between. The CDR3 spans 14 residues. From germline, CDR1 is SGDLS and CDR2 YYNGEE. This chain's CDR3 is CASSGPLQGGRAFF. CDR3 nucleotides: TGTGCCAGCAGCGGACCATTGCAGGGAGGTCGGGCTTTCTTT.

This chain uses TRBV29-1 with TRBJ2-3, with TRBD1 identical over 7 bases. After removal of 5 bases from V and 4 bases from J, the junction contained 9 bases not matched to a gene. Germline loops: CDR1 SQVTM, CDR2 ANQGSEA. The CDR3 is 14 amino acids. The CDR3 here is CSVQQSQGADTQYF. In DNA form, the CDR3 reads TGCAGCGTTCAACAATCGCAGGGGGCAGATACGCAGTATTTT.

This CDR3 is CASSLVAGGNNEQFF. The CDR3, as DNA: TGCGCCAGCAGCTTGGTAGCGGGGGGTAACAATGAGCAGTTCTTC. The chain combines TRBV5-1 with TRBJ2-1, with 10 bases that match TRBD2. The CDR3 has 15 amino acids. V shed 0 bases and J 5 bases; nucleotides not matched to a gene: 2. CDR1 is SGHRS and CDR2 is YFSETQ in the germline V gene.

The rearrangement links TRBV27 to TRBJ1-1, with a weak D call TRBD1 (6 bases). Germline CDR1 reads MNHEY; CDR2 reads SMNVEV (reference sequence). The CDR3 length is 15 residues. The ends were cut back, 3 bases at V and 3 bases at J, with 14 bases in the middle. As DNA, the CDR3 is TGTGCCAGCAGTTTCCGGGGGCTAAATTACACTGAAGCTTTCTTT. Amino acid sequence: CASSFRGLNYTEAFF.

The chain couples TRBV29-1 to TRBJ2-3; D possibly corresponds to TRBD2 (6 bases). This CDR3 is built from 14 residues. The germline gives CDR1 SQVTM, CDR2 ANQGSEA. The V end was cut by 0 bases, the J end by 1 base, with 8 bases between. The CDR3: CSVEDSGGTDTQYF. The DNA of the CDR3 is TGCAGCGTTGAAGACTCGGGGGGCACAGATACGCAGTATTTT.

This clone qualifies as medium-sized. The V gene is TRBV11-2, the J gene TRBJ2-1; D is ambiguous. Germline lookup yields CDR1 SGHAT and CDR2 FQNNGV. Deletions cut 5 bases from V and 5 bases from J, with 4 bases between. The CDR3 sequence is 11 residues long. The CDR3 reads CASSHHNEQFF. CDR3 nucleotides: TGTGCCAGCAGCCACCACAATGAGCAGTTCTTC.

This rearrangement joins TRBV4-1 to TRBJ2-7, with 9 nucleotides matching TRBD1. Losses at the gene ends were 4 bases for V and 3 bases for J; bases not matched to a gene: 7. CDR1 and CDR2 from the germline V gene are MGHRA and YSYEKL. This CDR3 has 15 residues. CDR3 DNA: TGCGCCAGCAGCCTCCGGGACAGGGTTGACTACGAGCAGTACTTC. It specifies CASSLRDRVDYEQYF.

The chain has TRBV12-5 and TRBJ1-1, with D perhaps matching TRBD1 (5 bases). From germline, CDR1 is LGHNT and CDR2 FRNRAP. This CDR3 has 13 residues. The V and J ends lost 4 bases and 1 base respectively, with 7 bases between them. CDR3 DNA: TGTGCTAGTGGTTCGGACAAGAACACTGAAGCTTTCTTT. Residues: CASGSDKNTEAFF.

The chain joins TRBV5-1 to TRBJ1-1; D remains unclear. V was shortened by 2 bases and J by 1 base, with 9 bases between the two germline ends. Germline V gene lookup returns CDR1 SGHRS and CDR2 YFSETQ. This CDR3 is 14 amino acids long. The chain's CDR3 is CASSFTTANTEAFF. For the CDR3, the DNA is TGCGCCAGCAGCTTTACGACGGCGAACACTGAAGCTTTCTTT.

This clone was detected a few times. This sequence joins TRBV6-1 and TRBJ2-7; 7 bases map to TRBD1. Germline values: CDR1 MNHNS, CDR2 SASEGT. J was trimmed by 2 bases and V by 4 bases; bases with no gene match: 5. The CDR3 spans 14 residues. CDR3 sequence reads: CASSGQTGPYEQYF. In nucleotides, the CDR3 is TGTGCCAGCAGTGGCCAGACAGGGCCCTACGAGCAGTACTTC.

The V gene is TRBV7-2, the J gene TRBJ2-1; D gene ambiguous. Germline V gene data show CDR1 as SGHTA and CDR2 as FQGNSA. CDR3 length: 12 amino acids. The V end was cut by 3 bases, the J end by 5 bases, with 5 bases between. The CDR3 sequence: CASSFDHNEQFF. CDR3 DNA: TGTGCCAGCAGCTTCGACCACAATGAGCAGTTCTTC. Filled out from reference TRBV7-2 and TRBJ2-1, the complete variable domain reads GAGVSQSPSNKVTEKGKDVELRCDPISGHTALYWYRQSLGQGLEFLIYFQGNSAPDKSGLPSDRFSAERTGGSVSTLTIQRTQQEDSAVYLCASSFDHNEQFFGPGTRLTVL.

This chain joins TRBV12-5 and TRBJ1-1; D not resolved. The V gene lost 2 bases and the J gene lost 4 bases, with 11 bases spanning the gap. Germline-derived CDR1 and CDR2 are LGHNT and FRNRAP. This CDR3 has 14 amino acids. The CDR3 sequence: CASGLPYTGTEAFF. The DNA of the CDR3 is TGTGCTAGTGGTTTGCCTTATACGGGCACTGAAGCTTTCTTT.

The chain links TRBV2 to TRBJ1-2; D gene uncertain. V was clipped by 4 bases and J by 1 base, with 10 bases between them. The CDR3 extends over 14 amino acids. Per the germline V gene, CDR1 is SNHLY and CDR2 is FYNNEI. The CDR3 DNA reads as TGTGCCAGCAGTGCAAGTACCGTTAACTATGGCTACACCTTC. Residues: CASSASTVNYGYTF.

J is TRBJ2-5 and V is TRBV28; 7 nucleotides line up with TRBD1. The J call may be faulty, since TRBJ2-7 better matches the DNA end. Germline CDR1 MDHEN, CDR2 SYDVKM. The CDR3 is 16 amino acids. The CDR3 region is CASSPRRGQDFYEQYF. The DNA of the CDR3 is TGTGCCAGCAGTCCACGCCGTGGACAGGATTTTTACGAGCAGTACTTC.

The J gene is TRBJ1-3, the V gene TRBV19; no definite D call. Germline assignment: CDR1 LNHDA and CDR2 SQIVND (reference sequence). This CDR3 spans 13 amino acids. Trimming left V 7 bases short and J 3 bases short, with 10 bases between. CDR3 sequence (DNA): TGTGCCAGTATGCGACGGAATGGAAACACCATATATTTT. Translating gives CASMRRNGNTIYF. Drawing the rest from reference TRBV19 and TRBJ1-3, the complete variable domain is DGGITQSPKYLFRKEGQNVTLSCEQNLNHDAMYWYRQDPGQGLRLIYYSQIVNDFQKGDIAEGYSVSREKKESFPLTVTSAQKNPTAFYLCASMRRNGNTIYFGEGSWLTVV.

Only a few counts were recorded for this clone. This chain connects TRBV28 to TRBJ1-5; D might be TRBD1 (5 bases). The CDR3 loop spans 15 amino acids. With 6 bases removed from V and 8 bases from J, the gap between germline ends came to 20 bases. Germline assignment: CDR1 MDHEN and CDR2 SYDVKM. In DNA, the CDR3 is TGTGCCAGCAGCCGATTGGCAGGGAGGCAGGAGCCCCAGCATTTT. Translated: CASSRLAGRQEPQHF.

This clone was observed a few times. This chain uses TRBV5-1 with TRBJ2-2, with 8 bases lining up with TRBD1. CDR3 length equals 16 residues. J gave up 2 bases and V 1 base, and 4 bases lay outside the gene matches. The germline CDR1 and CDR2 sequences are SGHRS and YFSETQ. As DNA, the CDR3 is TGCGCCAGCAGCTTGCTAGGGACAGGCAACACCGGGGAGCTGTTTTTT. This gives the protein CASSLLGTGNTGELFF.

The rearrangement links TRBV7-9 to TRBJ1-1; a possible D gene is TRBD1 (6 bases). The CDR3 is 14 residues long. Germline loops: CDR1 SEHNR, CDR2 FQNEAQ (reference sequence). Trimming took off 4 bases at V and 2 bases at J, with 11 bases between the two ends. The CDR3 nucleotides read TGTGCCAGCAGCTCGGCCAGGGGTAACACTGAAGCTTTCTTT. Its protein product is CASSSARGNTEAFF.

The V gene is TRBV10-3, the J gene TRBJ2-7; 9 bases map to TRBD1. Looked up from germline, CDR1 is ENHRY and CDR2 is SYGVKD. The CDR3 consists of 14 residues. V shed 6 bases, J shed 0 bases, and the junction held 3 bases outside the gene matches. This chain's CDR3 is CAISPGQGSYEQYF. CDR3 bases: TGTGCCATCAGCCCGGGACAGGGCTCCTACGAGCAGTACTTC.